This T cell receptor beta chain is from a study of Ad26.COV2.S vaccination and SARS-CoV-2 variants. After removal of 5 bases from V and 7 bases from J, the junction contained 5 bases not matched to a gene. The germline CDR1 and CDR2 sequences are SGHTA and FQGNSA. This CDR3 spans 14 amino acids. Study results and limitations: The TCR-based breadth and depth measures might underestimate overall T cell responses. Vaccine recipients showed a spike-specific TCR breadth that was higher than in placebo recipients.

Details on this clone: Its antigen is not identified.

The method was immunoSEQ multiplex PCR; TCRdb's version includes in-frame clones alone and lacks a portion of them. The table includes 350,000 to 500,000 clones, around nine tenths detected once. As to treatment: about 20 received Ad26.COV2.S at low or high dose, single or two shots; several received placebo; per-sample allocation not given. Sampling took place 63 days after the first vaccine or placebo injection. V gene TRBV7-2 combines with J gene TRBJ1-6, with 7 positions matching TRBD1. Source: peripheral blood, taken in a trial of Ad26.COV2.S vaccine versus placebo. The origin of this receptor is a person between 18 and 60 years old who received the Ad26.COV2.S COVID-19 vaccine or a placebo. In DNA form, the CDR3 reads TGTGCCAGCAGCGGCGACAGGGTGAATTCACCCCTCCACTTT. It yields the protein CASSGDRVNSPLHF.